Shown below are 18 T cell receptor beta chains from a single sample sequenced in a study of T-cell reconstitution after alpha-beta-depleted transplantation in children (TCRdb year 2016). The library came from PCR. TCRdb names Illumina HiSeq 2500 as the instrument used. TCR libraries were prepared with molecular barcoding, using unique molecular identifiers to normalize TCRbeta repertoire quantification. TCRdb reran the public reads through fastp at Q25 and MiXCR, keeping productive beta chains. A single entry per CDR3 protein holds the most common genes and DNA from its merged rows. For this sample the table gives about 580,000 distinct CDR3 sequences, of which 27% were detected only once. Approximately 33% of the sample is held by the ten biggest clonotypes. The sample's treatment or condition label is to be understood as: allogeneic hematopoietic cell transplantation with graft depleted of TCRalphabeta T cells and CD19 B cells.

Specimen: PBMCs, collected before TCRalphabeta/CD19-depleted stem cell transplant. The receptor set was obtained from a boy in the first two years of life with Wiskott-Aldrich syndrome, due to receive a stem cell transplant.

V is TRBV10-3 and J is TRBJ2-1; 7 nucleotides line up with TRBD2. The germline CDR1 and CDR2 sequences are ENHRY and SYGVKD. J was trimmed by 8 bases and V by 6 bases; bases with no gene match: 13. CDR3 length: 15 amino acids. Here the CDR3 reads CAIRQPSGLVDEQFF. DNA of the CDR3: TGTGCCATCAGACAACCTAGCGGACTCGTCGATGAGCAGTTCTTC.

This clonotype turned up a few times. The chain recombines TRBV5-1 with TRBJ2-1, with TRBD2 matching 13 bases. This CDR3 has 19 residues. Trimming took 4 bases from V and 2 from J; bases not matched to a gene: 12. The germline V gene encodes CDR1 SGHRS and CDR2 YFSETQ. The CDR3 DNA follows: TGCGCCAGCAGCCCGGCCGGGACTAGCGGGAAATTAACCTACAATGAGCAGTTCTTC. This sequence encodes CASSPAGTSGKLTYNEQFF.

This clonotype was counted only a few times. This chain joins TRBV27 and TRBJ1-1; D gene ambiguous. V was trimmed by 0 bases and J by 3 bases, leaving 5 bases between them. Germline CDR1 is MNHEY and CDR2 is SMNVEV (reference sequence). CDR3 length equals 13 residues. Here the CDR3 reads CASSLSEYTEAFF. The CDR3 DNA reads as TGTGCCAGCAGTTTATCGGAGTACACTGAAGCTTTCTTT.

The V gene is TRBV20-1, the J gene TRBJ1-1; no clear D. Germline V gene data show CDR1 as DFQATT and CDR2 as SNEGSKA (reference sequence). This CDR3 is built from 14 residues. The V end was cut by 1 base, the J end by 1 base, with 10 bases between. The CDR3 DNA follows: TGCAGTGCTAGAGTCGGGCAGGCGAACACTGAAGCTTTCTTT. Translating it yields CSARVGQANTEAFF.

In its sample, this clonotype was seen a few times. The chain combines TRBV5-1 with TRBJ2-7; 9 bases fit TRBD1. The CDR3 length is 16 residues. Trimming removed 4 bases from V and 5 bases from J; junction bases left unmatched: 13. Germline CDR1 reads SGHRS; CDR2 reads YFSETQ. Here the CDR3 DNA reads TGCGCCAGCAGCCGACGCCCGGGACAGGGCTACGACGAGCAGTACTTC. Translation gives CASSRRPGQGYDEQYF.

This clonotype was found a few times. V is TRBV5-5 and J is TRBJ1-1; D is undetermined. Between the trimmed V and J ends, which lost 1 base and 0 bases, there was a span of 10 bases. The CDR3 is 15 amino acids. Germline V gene lookup returns CDR1 SGHKS and CDR2 YYEKEE (reference sequence). In nucleotides, the CDR3 is TGTGCCAGCAGCTTGATCGGCTCCCTGAACACTGAAGCTTTCTTT. Its protein is CASSLIGSLNTEAFF.

This chain uses TRBV24-1 with TRBJ2-1; 9 bases are shared with TRBD1. From germline, CDR1 is KGHDR and CDR2 SFDVKD. The CDR3 is 16 residues long. Germline trimming cut 1 base from V and 8 bases from J; bases unmatched to any gene: 8. The CDR3 DNA follows: TGTGCCACCAGTGATTTACGGGACAGGGAGTACGATGAGCAGTTCTTC. This codes for CATSDLRDREYDEQFF.

This clonotype showed up just a few times. V gene TRBV20-1 combines with J gene TRBJ2-7; 8 bases match TRBD2. This CDR3 contains 12 residues. The germline V gene encodes CDR1 DFQATT and CDR2 SNEGSKA (reference sequence). The V and J ends lost 5 bases and 3 bases, in that order; junction bases with no gene match: 3. CDR3 DNA: TGCAGTGCTGACCTAGCGGGCTACGAGCAGTACTTC. Translating gives CSADLAGYEQYF.

This sequence joins TRBV5-1 and TRBJ2-1; D possibly corresponds to TRBD2 (5 bases). Germline V gene data show CDR1 as SGHRS and CDR2 as YFSETQ. Trimming shortened V by 7 bases and J by 3 bases, and 11 bases separated the two germline ends. There are 13 residues in the CDR3. The CDR3 reads CASRSGNYNEQFF. In DNA form, the CDR3 reads TGCGCCAGCCGAAGCGGCAACTACAATGAGCAGTTCTTC.

CDR3 DNA sequence: TGCAGTGCCCGTAGCGGGAGGGAGCCTTACGAGCAGTACTTC. Amino acids: CSARSGREPYEQYF. The gene calls are TRBV20-1 and TRBJ2-7, with 11 bases matching TRBD2. The CDR3 has 14 amino acids. Unmatched junction bases numbered 8, after V lost 6 bases and J lost 4 bases. Germline V gene sequence: CDR1 DFQATT, CDR2 SNEGSKA (reference sequence).

This clonotype has only a few counts. The chain joins TRBV5-1 to TRBJ1-2; D unresolved. CDR1 is SGHRS, CDR2 YFSETQ, per germline. The CDR3 has 15 amino acids. The V gene lost 0 bases and the J gene lost 0 bases, with 9 bases spanning the gap. CDR3 sequence reads: CASSLGPGSNYGYTF. The CDR3, as DNA: TGCGCCAGCAGCTTGGGTCCGGGGTCTAACTATGGCTACACCTTC. Full variable domain (missing parts from reference TRBV5-1 and TRBJ1-2): KAGVTQTPRYLIKTRGQQVTLSCSPISGHRSVSWYQQTPGQGLQFLFEYFSETQRNKGNFPGRFSGRQFSNSRSEMNVSTLELGDSALYLCASSLGPGSNYGYTFGSGTRLTVV.

This clonotype has a single count. This chain joins TRBV6-5 and TRBJ2-1; 9 bases agree with TRBD1. V was pared by 4 bases and J by 6 bases, with 7 bases of the junction left unmatched. Germline V gene lookup returns CDR1 MNHEY and CDR2 SVGAGI. The CDR3 is 15 amino acids. DNA for the CDR3: TGTGCCAGCAGTTGCGGGACAGGGTGGGCCAATGAGCAGTTCTTC. Its protein product is CASSCGTGWANEQFF.

The J gene is TRBJ2-7, the V gene TRBV10-3, with a tentative D call TRBD2 (6 bases). V was cut by 2 bases and J by 8 bases, with 25 bases left in between. The CDR3 spans 17 residues. CDR1 and CDR2 (germline): ENHRY, SYGVKD. CDR3 DNA: TGTGCCATCAGTGAGGTACCCGGGACTGGTTCCGCAGAGAAGCAGTACTTC. Its translation is CAISEVPGTGSAEKQYF.

Only a few counts were recorded for this clonotype. V is TRBV18 and J is TRBJ2-7; no firm D call. Germline-derived CDR1 and CDR2 are KGHSH and LQKENI. Trimming stripped 0 bases from V and 3 bases from J, with 9 bases between. The CDR3 runs 14 residues. The CDR3 reads CASSPPHGSYEQYF. The DNA for the CDR3 is TGTGCCAGCTCACCACCACACGGAAGCTACGAGCAGTACTTC.

The CDR3 here is CASSLLGAGGTEAFF. CDR3 DNA: TGTGCCAGCAGCTTACTCGGGGCAGGGGGCACTGAAGCTTTCTTT. The chain joins TRBV28 to TRBJ1-1, with 7 bases that match TRBD1. Per germline, CDR1 MDHEN and CDR2 SYDVKM. The CDR3 totals 15 residues. Unmatched junction bases numbered 11, after V lost 6 bases and J lost 4 bases.

The DNA for the CDR3 is TGCGCCAGCAGCTTGGCCCTACTAGCGGGGGCTCGCACAGATACGCAGTATTTT. This sequence encodes CASSLALLAGARTDTQYF. The J gene is TRBJ2-3, the V gene TRBV5-1, with 11 bases identical to TRBD2. The CDR3 totals 18 residues. The V segment lost 0 bases and the J segment 1 base; nucleotides outside the gene matches: 7. CDR1 SGHRS and CDR2 YFSETQ come from the germline V gene.

J is TRBJ1-3 and V is TRBV24-1; TRBD1 is a possible D gene (5 bases). This CDR3 contains 15 residues. Between the trimmed V and J ends, which lost 4 bases and 1 base, there was a span of 10 bases. Germline V lookup: CDR1 KGHDR, CDR2 SFDVKD. In DNA form, the CDR3 reads TGTGCCACCAGTGAACCTTCAGGGTCTGGAAACACCATATATTTT. Residues: CATSEPSGSGNTIYF.

This clonotype was observed a handful of times. This chain uses TRBV5-1 with TRBJ2-1, with TRBD2 matching over 8 bases. This CDR3 has 16 amino acids. With 4 bases clipped from V and 6 bases from J, the junction kept 12 bases outside the gene matches. Germline V gene sequence: CDR1 SGHRS, CDR2 YFSETQ. The CDR3 protein is CASSGKCGRWCNEQFF. In nucleotides, the CDR3 is TGCGCCAGCAGCGGGAAATGCGGGAGGTGGTGCAATGAGCAGTTCTTC.